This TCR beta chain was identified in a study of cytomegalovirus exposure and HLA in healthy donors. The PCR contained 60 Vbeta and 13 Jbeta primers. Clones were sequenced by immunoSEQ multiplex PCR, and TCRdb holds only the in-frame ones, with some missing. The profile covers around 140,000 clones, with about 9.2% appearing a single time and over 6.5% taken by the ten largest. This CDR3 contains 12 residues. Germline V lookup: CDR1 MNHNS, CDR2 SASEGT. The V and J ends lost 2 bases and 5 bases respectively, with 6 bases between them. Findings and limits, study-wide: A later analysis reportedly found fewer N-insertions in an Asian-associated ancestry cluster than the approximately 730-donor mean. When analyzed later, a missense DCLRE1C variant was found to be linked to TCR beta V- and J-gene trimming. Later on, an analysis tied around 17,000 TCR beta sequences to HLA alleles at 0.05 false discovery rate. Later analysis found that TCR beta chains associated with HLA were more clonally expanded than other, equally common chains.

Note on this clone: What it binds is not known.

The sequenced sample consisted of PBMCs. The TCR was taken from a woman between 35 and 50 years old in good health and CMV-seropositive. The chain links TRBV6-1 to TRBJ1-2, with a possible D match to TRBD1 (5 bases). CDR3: CASSESGYGYTF. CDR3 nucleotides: TGTGCCAGCAGTGAATCAGGGTATGGCTACACCTTC.